These 6 T cell receptor beta chains originate from one sample sequenced in a study of CD8 T cells in ankylosing spondylitis. TCRdb reprocessed the 5' RACE reads with MiXCR, giving one entry per CDR3 protein. The sample consists of 190,000 or so distinct CDR3 sequences, 9.5% to 15% of them appearing once. Sequenced material: blood, either unsorted or a sorted T cell fraction (not recorded which). Receptors were obtained from a male donor with ankylosing spondylitis or in good health (not recorded which).

The gene calls are TRBV6-5 and TRBJ2-7; D is unclear. Germline CDR1 is MNHEY and CDR2 is SVGAGI. This CDR3 is 13 amino acids long. V dropped 2 bases and J dropped 3 bases, with 8 bases sitting between them. The CDR3 is CASSYGRDYEQYF. The CDR3 DNA reads as TGTGCCAGCAGTTACGGGCGAGACTACGAGCAGTACTTC.

The chain combines TRBV11-2 with TRBJ2-7; 9 bases match TRBD2. With 4 bases clipped from V and 6 bases from J, the junction kept 13 bases outside the gene matches. Germline V lookup: CDR1 SGHAT, CDR2 FQNNGV. CDR3 length equals 16 residues. The CDR3 bases are TGTGCCAGCAGCTCCCACTGGGCTAGCGGGACCTCCGAGCAGTACTTC. The encoded protein is CASSSHWASGTSEQYF.

This clonotype was seen more than once but under ten times. The J gene is TRBJ2-1, the V gene TRBV5-1; 8 bases are a match to TRBD2. Trimming cost V 0 bases and J 0 bases; bases outside gene matches: 5. CDR1 is SGHRS and CDR2 is YFSETQ in the germline V gene. CDR3 length: 17 residues. The CDR3, as DNA: TGCGCCAGCAGCTTGGGGACTAGCCACGGCTCCTACAATGAGCAGTTCTTC. Its translation: CASSLGTSHGSYNEQFF. Looking up the rest from reference TRBV5-1 and TRBJ2-1 gives the full variable domain: KAGVTQTPRYLIKTRGQQVTLSCSPISGHRSVSWYQQTPGQGLQFLFEYFSETQRNKGNFPGRFSGRQFSNSRSEMNVSTLELGDSALYLCASSLGTSHGSYNEQFFGPGTRLTVL.

The V gene is TRBV5-6, the J gene TRBJ2-1; D perhaps matches TRBD1 (6 bases). This CDR3 contains 14 residues. CDR1 and CDR2 (germline): SGHDT, YYEEEE. V lost 0 bases, J lost 7 bases, and 11 bases lay in between. The CDR3: CASSLVSRGNEQFF. CDR3 DNA sequence: TGTGCCAGCAGCTTGGTCTCTAGGGGGAATGAGCAGTTCTTC.

This clonotype was picked up many times. This chain uses TRBV15 with TRBJ2-5; 8 bases fit TRBD1. CDR1 and CDR2 from the germline V gene are LNHNV and YYDKDF (reference sequence). Unmatched junction bases numbered 4, after V lost 0 bases and J lost 4 bases. CDR3 length: 15 amino acids. The CDR3 reads CATSRERQGRETQYF. CDR3 nucleotide sequence: TGTGCCACCAGCAGAGAGAGACAGGGGAGAGAGACCCAGTACTTC.

The rearrangement joins TRBV5-6 to TRBJ2-1; a weak D match, TRBD2 (6 bases). Trimming took off 4 bases at V and 7 bases at J, with 9 bases between the two ends. Germline lookup yields CDR1 SGHDT and CDR2 YYEEEE. The CDR3 runs 12 residues. This CDR3 is CASSLGTNEQFF. CDR3 DNA: TGTGCCAGCAGCCTGGGGACTAATGAGCAGTTCTTC.